Each of the 22 T cell receptor beta chains below was sequenced from the same sample in a study of radiotherapy plus CTLA-4 blockade in lung cancer. Here immunoSEQ multiplex PCR was the method, and the copy in TCRdb shows in-frame clones only, minus some. The table includes some 73,000 clones, 78% detected once. Specimen: peripheral blood, collected from a patient treated with radiotherapy plus ipilimumab. The receptors come from a human donor with non-small cell lung cancer whose response to radiotherapy plus ipilimumab could not be evaluated. Some clones in this sample may be carry-over from other donors' samples.

The genes are TRBV4-2 and TRBJ1-1; D not resolved. Germline V lookup: CDR1 LGHNA, CDR2 YNFKEQ. This CDR3 region has 15 residues. V lost 1 base and J lost 10, with 19 bases in between. This chain's CDR3 is CASSQGTDADIRAFF. CDR3 DNA: TGTGCCAGCAGCCAAGGTACAGATGCCGATATACGAGCTTTCTTT.

The V call is TRBV7-2, the J call TRBJ1-3; D ambiguous. V lost 6 bases and J lost 4, with 13 bases in between. This CDR3 is built from 14 residues. Germline values: CDR1 SGHTA, CDR2 FQGNSA. The CDR3 reads CASRQSSGGNTIYF. The CDR3 DNA reads as TGTGCCAGCAGACAGTCCTCGGGGGGAAACACCATATATTTT.

The chain employs TRBV11-2 and TRBJ1-2, with a tentative D call TRBD1 (5 bases). CDR1 is SGHAT and CDR2 is FQNNGV in the germline V gene. This CDR3 is built from 16 residues. The V gene lost 2 bases and the J gene lost 8 bases, with 21 bases spanning the gap. CDR3 DNA: TGTGCCAGCAGCTTATCAGCGGGACCAAGGCTAGAGGGCTACACCTTC. Amino acids: CASSLSAGPRLEGYTF.

This clone was picked up one time. The CDR3 DNA is TGTGCCAGCAGTTCAGGGGACACAGATACGCAGTATTTT. This sequence encodes CASSSGDTDTQYF. This rearrangement joins TRBV28 to TRBJ2-3, with D perhaps matching TRBD1 (6 bases). The ends were cut back, 4 bases at V and 2 bases at J, with 7 bases in the middle. The CDR3 totals 13 residues. Germline V lookup: CDR1 MDHEN, CDR2 SYDVKM. The full variable domain, rest sourced from reference TRBV28 and TRBJ2-3, is DVKVTQSSRYLVKRTGEKVFLECVQDMDHENMFWYRQDPGLGLRLIYFSYDVKMKEKGDIPEGYSVSREKKERFSLILESASTNQTSMYLCASSSGDTDTQYFGPGTRLTVL.

The chain uses TRBV28 and TRBJ1-3; 10 bases match TRBD1. Trimming at V came to 6 bases and at J to 4 bases, leaving 3 bases not matched to a gene. Per the germline V gene, CDR1 is MDHEN and CDR2 is SYDVKM. CDR3 length: 14 amino acids. DNA for the CDR3: TGTGCCAGCAGCCTGGGACAGGGGGGAAACACCATATATTTT. Encoded protein: CASSLGQGGNTIYF.

This clone was seen only once. This sequence joins TRBV19 and TRBJ1-2; maybe TRBD1 (6 bases). From germline, CDR1 is LNHDA and CDR2 SQIVND (reference sequence). V was cut by 1 base and J by 4 bases, with 16 bases left in between. The CDR3 sequence is 16 residues long. The CDR3 spells CASSIGGPGTSYGYTF. The CDR3 DNA reads as TGTGCCAGTAGTATAGGGGGACCCGGGACATCCTATGGCTACACCTTC.

This rearrangement joins TRBV11-3 to TRBJ2-2, with D possibly being TRBD1 (6 bases). Germline CDR1 is SGHNT and CDR2 is YENEEA. Trimming removed 3 bases at V and 6 bases at J, with 14 bases between. The CDR3 is 15 amino acids. For the CDR3, the DNA is TGTGCCAGCAGCTTCCGGGACCCAGGGGCCGGGGAGCTGTTTTTT. It is translated as CASSFRDPGAGELFF.

The chain recombines TRBV5-5 with TRBJ2-7, with D possibly matching TRBD2 (5 bases). The CDR3 contains 11 residues. V lost 4 bases and J 6 bases, leaving 8 bases between the germline ends. Germline assignment: CDR1 SGHKS and CDR2 YYEKEE (reference sequence). Written as DNA, the CDR3 is TGTGCCAGCAGCCGGGGATTCGAGCAGTACTTC. Its protein is CASSRGFEQYF. Using reference TRBV5-5 and TRBJ2-7 for the parts outside the CDR3, the full variable domain is DAGVTQSPTHLIKTRGQQVTLRCSPISGHKSVSWYQQVLGQGPQFIFQYYEKEERGRGNFPDRFSARQFPNYSSELNVNALLLGDSALYLCASSRGFEQYFGPGTRLTVT.

Only one count was recorded for this clone. The chain links TRBV5-6 to TRBJ1-2, with a tentative D call TRBD1 (6 bases). CDR1 is SGHDT, CDR2 YYEEEE, per germline. V shed 0 bases and J shed 3 bases, with 15 bases lying between them. The CDR3 length is 16 residues. The CDR3 sequence: CASSLGGRGSDYGYTF. Written as DNA, the CDR3 is TGTGCCAGCAGCTTGGGTGGCAGGGGAAGTGACTATGGCTACACCTTC.

The chain has TRBV5-4 and TRBJ1-1; maybe TRBD1 (6 bases). Germline assignment: CDR1 SGHNT and CDR2 YYREEE (reference sequence). The V and J ends lost 3 bases and 4 bases respectively, with 16 bases between them. This CDR3 is built from 15 residues. The CDR3 sequence: CASSSRGGGGTEAFF. DNA for the CDR3: TGTGCCAGCAGCTCTAGAGGGGGAGGGGGCACTGAAGCTTTCTTT. The full variable domain, completed using reference TRBV5-4 and TRBJ1-1, is ETGVTQSPTHLIKTRGQQVTLRCSSQSGHNTVSWYQQALGQGPQFIFQYYREEENGRGNFPPRFSGLQFPNYSSELNVNALELDDSALYLCASSSRGGGGTEAFFGQGTRLTVV.

About this clone: Other DNA sequences in the sample encode the same CDR3. The rearrangement joins TRBV29-1 to TRBJ2-5, with TRBD2 as a possible D gene (5 bases). CDR1 is SQVTM, CDR2 ANQGSEA, per germline. Between the trimmed V and J ends, which lost 3 bases and 4 bases, there was a span of 9 bases. The CDR3 runs 12 residues. CDR3 sequence (DNA): TGCAGCGTTGAGGCAGGAGGAGAGACCCAGTACTTC. Its translation: CSVEAGGETQYF.

The V gene is TRBV6-5, the J gene TRBJ1-3, with TRBD1 matching 8 bases. The CDR3 consists of 14 residues. V lost 4 bases and J lost 4; bases outside the gene matches: 3. The germline gives CDR1 MNHEY, CDR2 SVGAGI. DNA for the CDR3: TGTGCCAGCAGTTTACAGGGGGAAGGAAACACCATATATTTT. Amino acids: CASSLQGEGNTIYF.

The chain recombines TRBV6-5 with TRBJ1-1, with TRBD1 matching over 10 bases. Germline CDR1 and CDR2: MNHEY and SVGAGI. The CDR3 consists of 13 residues. The V segment lost 6 bases and the J segment 5 bases; nucleotides outside the gene matches: 3. The CDR3 spells CASRTGGRTEAFF. The CDR3 DNA follows: TGTGCCAGCAGGACAGGGGGCCGGACTGAAGCTTTCTTT.

This sequence joins TRBV5-4 and TRBJ2-1, with 13 bases that match TRBD2. V lost 3 bases, J lost 1 base, and 10 bases stayed unmatched. The CDR3 contains 19 residues. Looked up from germline, CDR1 is SGHNT and CDR2 is YYREEE (reference sequence). Written as DNA, the CDR3 is TGTGCCAGCAGCTCTTTTACTAGCGGGGGGGCCCTATCCTACAATGAGCAGTTCTTC. The encoded protein is CASSSFTSGGALSYNEQFF.

This chain connects TRBV6-1 to TRBJ2-5, with 11 bases that match TRBD1. J was trimmed by 5 bases and V by 4 bases; bases with no gene match: 6. The CDR3 runs 15 residues. The germline V gene encodes CDR1 MNHNS and CDR2 SASEGT. The CDR3 sequence: CASSGTGGAGETQYF. The CDR3 DNA reads as TGTGCCAGCAGTGGGACAGGGGGCGCCGGGGAGACCCAGTACTTC.

The V gene is TRBV6-5, the J gene TRBJ1-5; D may be TRBD1 (6 bases). V shed 6 bases and J shed 7 bases, with 10 bases lying between them. This CDR3 region has 12 residues. Per the germline V gene, CDR1 is MNHEY and CDR2 is SVGAGI. The CDR3 loop reads CASRTGSQPQHF. Here the CDR3 DNA reads TGTGCCAGCAGGACAGGATCACAGCCCCAGCATTTT.

This chain links TRBV7-2 with TRBJ1-2; D not certain. The germline V gene encodes CDR1 SGHTA and CDR2 FQGNSA. The CDR3 is 13 residues long. Trimming stripped 4 bases from V and 3 bases from J, with 9 bases between. This CDR3 reads CASSSLTHYGYTF. CDR3 nucleotide sequence: TGTGCCAGCAGCTCCTTGACACACTATGGCTACACCTTC.

This clone occurred a few times. The chain recombines TRBV10-3 with TRBJ1-2; 9 bases line up with TRBD1. The junction had 3 bases not matched to a gene; V was cut back by 2 bases and J by 5 bases. The CDR3 length is 14 residues. From germline, CDR1 is ENHRY and CDR2 SYGVKD. The CDR3 sequence is CAISEAGTGYGYTF. The CDR3 DNA follows: TGTGCCATCAGTGAGGCCGGGACAGGGTATGGCTACACCTTC.

The CDR3 DNA sequence: TGTGCCAGCAGCTCTGCAACTAATGAAAAACTGTTTTTT. Translating gives CASSSATNEKLFF. The chain carries TRBV7-9 and TRBJ1-4, with unresolved D. The CDR3 loop spans 13 amino acids. The germline V gene encodes CDR1 SEHNR and CDR2 FQNEAQ (reference sequence). V was pared by 4 bases and J by 0 bases, with 3 bases between.

This chain joins TRBV28 and TRBJ2-7; possible D gene TRBD1, 6 bases. Trimming shortened V by 3 bases and J by 9 bases, and 9 bases separated the two germline ends. Per the germline V gene, CDR1 is MDHEN and CDR2 is SYDVKM. CDR3 length: 11 residues. The CDR3 is CASSFETGQYF. In DNA, the CDR3 is TGTGCCAGCAGTTTTGAGACAGGGCAGTACTTC.

CDR3 protein: CASSLGGSGGLQETQYF. The DNA of the CDR3 is TGTGCCAGCAGTTTAGGAGGTAGCGGGGGACTTCAAGAGACCCAGTACTTC. This chain joins TRBV28 and TRBJ2-5; TRBD2 agrees at 9 bases. V was clipped by 2 bases and J by 2 bases; unmatched bases: 9. This CDR3 contains 17 residues. CDR1 and CDR2 (germline): MDHEN, SYDVKM.

The gene calls are TRBV6-5 and TRBJ2-7; the match to TRBD2 covers 7 bases. Germline CDR1 reads MNHEY; CDR2 reads SVGAGI. The junction had 2 bases not matched to a gene; V was cut back by 0 bases and J by 0 bases. The CDR3 covers 15 residues. Written as DNA, the CDR3 is TGTGCCAGCAGTTACTCGCCTAGCGGCTCCTACGAGCAGTACTTC. Amino acids: CASSYSPSGSYEQYF.